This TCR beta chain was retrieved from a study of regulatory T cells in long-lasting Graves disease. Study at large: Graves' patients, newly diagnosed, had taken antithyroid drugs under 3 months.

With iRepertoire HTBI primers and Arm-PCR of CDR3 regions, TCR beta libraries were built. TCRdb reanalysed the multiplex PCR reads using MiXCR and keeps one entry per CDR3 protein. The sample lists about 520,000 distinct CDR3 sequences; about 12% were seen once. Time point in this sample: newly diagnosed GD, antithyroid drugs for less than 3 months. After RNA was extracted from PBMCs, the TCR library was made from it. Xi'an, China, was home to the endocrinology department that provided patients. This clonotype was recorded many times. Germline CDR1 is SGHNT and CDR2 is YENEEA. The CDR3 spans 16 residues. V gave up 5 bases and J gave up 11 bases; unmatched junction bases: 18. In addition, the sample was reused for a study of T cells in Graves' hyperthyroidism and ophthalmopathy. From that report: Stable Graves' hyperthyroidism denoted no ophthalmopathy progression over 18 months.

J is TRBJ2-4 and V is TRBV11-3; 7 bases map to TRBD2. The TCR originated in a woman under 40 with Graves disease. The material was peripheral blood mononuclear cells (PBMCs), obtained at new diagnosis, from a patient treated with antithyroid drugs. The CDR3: CASSTSSPWGGRVQYF. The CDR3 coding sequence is TGTGCCAGCAGCACCTCCTCGCCCTGGGGGGGACGCGTTCAGTACTTC.